The 29 T cell receptor beta chains given below trace back to one sample, sequenced in a study of identical twins (dated by TCRdb to about 2016). Libraries were constructed by 5' RACE. The listed sequencing device is Illumina HiSeq 2000. In TCRdb, the public reads were trimmed at Q25 with fastp and aligned with MiXCR, with productive beta chains retained. CDR3 protein sequences are deduplicated, and each keeps its most common genes and DNA. The sample data list roughly 540,000 distinct CDR3 sequences, and roughly a fifth of these were observed just once. The leading ten clones occupy under 0.95% of the sample. These data also formed part of another study, on T cells expressing NK-cell markers.

Sequencing input: CD4+ T cells sorted from blood. These receptors were taken from a young woman in good health.

J is TRBJ1-5 and V is TRBV20-1; 9 bases align to TRBD1. Germline assignment: CDR1 DFQATT and CDR2 SNEGSKA (reference sequence). The CDR3 covers 15 residues. The J segment lost 7 bases and the V segment lost 2 bases, leaving 9 bases of the junction unmatched. The CDR3: CSARRLGDRDQPQHF. The CDR3 DNA is TGCAGTGCTAGAAGATTAGGGGACAGGGACCAGCCCCAGCATTTT.

This chain joins TRBV11-3 and TRBJ2-1; TRBD2 is a possible D gene (5 bases). Germline loops: CDR1 SGHNT, CDR2 YENEEA. The CDR3 loop spans 14 amino acids. Between the trimmed V and J ends, which lost 4 bases and 6 bases, there was a span of 13 bases. DNA of the CDR3: TGTGCCAGCAGCTCCCAGGACTGGATCAATGAGCAGTTCTTC. Translation: CASSSQDWINEQFF.

Only a few counts were recorded for this clonotype. V is TRBV29-1 and J is TRBJ1-1; D is possibly TRBD1 (5 bases). CDR3 length: 11 residues. Germline V gene lookup returns CDR1 SQVTM and CDR2 ANQGSEA. Trimming shortened V by 4 bases and J by 8 bases, and 11 bases separated the two germline ends. CDR3 DNA sequence: TGCAGCGTTGCCGGGGCCTTAGAAGCTTTCTTT. Its protein product is CSVAGALEAFF.

This clonotype has ten or more counts. The chain uses TRBV11-2 and TRBJ2-3; 12 nucleotides match TRBD2. The trim removed 2 bases at V and 4 bases at J, leaving 4 bases unmatched. This CDR3 has 16 residues. CDR1 and CDR2 (germline): SGHAT, FQNNGV. This chain's CDR3 is CASSLQLAGGADTQYF. For the CDR3, the DNA is TGTGCCAGCAGCTTACAGCTAGCGGGGGGGGCAGATACGCAGTATTTT.

This clonotype has a count of ten or more. A read error may produce the germline difference seen at one junction end. This chain uses TRBV20-1 with TRBJ1-2, with 9 bases that match TRBD1. The CDR3 sequence is 15 residues long. Germline V lookup: CDR1 DFQATT, CDR2 SNEGSKA (reference sequence). CDR3 sequence (DNA): TGCAGTGCGCCTCTCCGGGACAGGGTACACTATGGGTACACCTTC. This gives the protein CSAPLRDRVHYGYTF.

This clonotype was seen a few times. The rearrangement joins TRBV11-3 to TRBJ1-6; no firm D call. The CDR3 length is 14 residues. V lost 6 bases and J lost 10, with 16 bases in between. Germline CDR1 and CDR2: SGHNT and YENEEA. The CDR3 sequence: CASRSGIMGSPLHF. The CDR3 coding sequence is TGTGCCAGCAGGTCCGGGATTATGGGGTCACCCCTCCACTTT. Drawing the rest from reference TRBV11-3 and TRBJ1-6, the complete variable domain is EAGVVQSPRYKIIEKKQPVAFWCNPISGHNTLYWYLQNLGQGPELLIRYENEEAVDDSQLPKDRFSAERLKGVDSTLKIQPAELGDSAVYLCASRSGIMGSPLHFGNGTRLTVT.

The chain uses TRBV20-1 and TRBJ1-1; D gene unclear. CDR1 is DFQATT, CDR2 SNEGSKA, per germline (reference sequence). The CDR3 runs 12 residues. The CDR3 region has the DNA TGCACCCCGCGCCAGGAGGGTCGTAAGGCTTTCTTT. As protein: CTPRQEGRKAFF.

This clonotype was seen more than once but under ten times. The chain couples TRBV29-1 to TRBJ1-2; TRBD1 matches at 9 bases. With 3 bases clipped from V and 5 bases from J, the junction kept 10 bases outside the gene matches. This CDR3 spans 15 amino acids. Germline-derived CDR1 and CDR2 are SQVTM and ANQGSEA. The DNA of the CDR3 is TGCAGCGTTGATAGGACCGGGACAGGGTCTTATGGCTACACCTTC. It specifies CSVDRTGTGSYGYTF.

The rearrangement uses TRBV9 and TRBJ1-2; D is uncertain. The CDR3 is made up of 14 amino acids. Germline V gives CDR1 SGDLS, CDR2 YYNGEE. Trimming removed 6 bases from V and 4 bases from J, with 16 bases in between. The chain's CDR3 is CASNRAGEIYGYTF. The CDR3 region has the DNA TGTGCCAGCAATAGGGCAGGAGAGATCTATGGCTACACCTTC.

This clonotype was detected a few times. V gene TRBV20-1 combines with J gene TRBJ2-3; D is possibly TRBD2 (6 bases). The V and J ends lost 8 bases and 6 bases respectively, with 12 bases between them. Germline-derived CDR1 and CDR2 are DFQATT and SNEGSKA (reference sequence). There are 11 residues in the CDR3. The CDR3, as DNA: TGCAGTCTCCTACGGGGGGATACGCAGTATTTT. Its translation: CSLLRGDTQYF.

The table lists this clonotype with a few counts. CDR3 in DNA: TGTGCCAGCAGCTTAGTACAGGGGTCGGGAGCTTTCTTT. Its protein is CASSLVQGSGAFF. V is TRBV7-6 and J is TRBJ1-1; 7 bases match TRBD1. With V trimmed by 1 base and J by 10 bases, 6 bases remained unmatched. The length of the CDR3 is 13 residues. Germline V gene data show CDR1 as SGHVS and CDR2 as FNYEAQ.

This clonotype came up a few times. The rearrangement uses TRBV12-5 and TRBJ2-5; D is unclear. CDR3 length: 12 amino acids. Germline loops: CDR1 LGHNT, CDR2 FRNRAP. The germline V and J ends were trimmed by 3 bases and 5 bases, with 7 bases remaining between them. The CDR3 DNA is TGTGCTAGTGGTTTAGACACGGAGACCCAGTACTTC. Its protein is CASGLDTETQYF.

The V and J genes are TRBV20-1 and TRBJ2-7; D is tentatively TRBD1 or TRBD2 (5 bases each). The CDR3 contains 13 residues. V dropped 1 base and J dropped 5 bases, with 12 bases sitting between them. Germline CDR1 is DFQATT and CDR2 is SNEGSKA (reference sequence). CDR3: CSARGPGPNEQYF. CDR3 coding DNA: TGCAGTGCTAGAGGGCCGGGGCCCAACGAGCAGTACTTC.

The genes are TRBV9 and TRBJ2-3, with 12 bases identical to TRBD2. V lost 0 bases to trimming and J lost 5 bases; unmatched junction nucleotides: 7. CDR3 length: 17 amino acids. Germline CDR1 reads SGDLS; CDR2 reads YYNGEE. DNA of the CDR3: TGTGCCAGCAGCGTAGCGGCCCTAGCGGGGGGGGTAGATACGCAGTATTTT. Its protein product is CASSVAALAGGVDTQYF.

J is TRBJ2-4 and V is TRBV20-1; 8 bases align to TRBD2. The ends lost 6 bases at V and 8 bases at J; junction bases unmatched: 15. The CDR3 contains 15 residues. CDR1 is DFQATT, CDR2 SNEGSKA, per germline (reference sequence). CDR3 DNA: TGCAGTGCCGCTCGTCCAAGCGGGAGATCGCACATTCAGTACTTC. Encoded protein: CSAARPSGRSHIQYF.

In its sample, this clonotype was seen a few times. The CDR3: CASSQGLAGVQETQYF. The CDR3 DNA reads as TGTGCCAGCAGCCAAGGGTTAGCGGGAGTACAAGAGACCCAGTACTTC. The chain recombines TRBV3-1 with TRBJ2-5; 9 nucleotides align to TRBD2. The CDR3 has 16 residues. Trimming took 1 base from V and 2 from J; bases not matched to a gene: 5. Germline V gives CDR1 LGHDT, CDR2 YNNKEL (reference sequence).

The J gene is TRBJ2-7, the V gene TRBV9; D might be TRBD1 or TRBD2, each matching 5 bases. V lost 2 bases and J lost 3, with 12 bases in between. This CDR3 has 14 amino acids. Germline V gives CDR1 SGDLS, CDR2 YYNGEE. The CDR3 bases are TGTGCCAGCAGCGTCCGGGACGTTAGCTACGAGCAGTACTTC. Translating it yields CASSVRDVSYEQYF.

V is TRBV3-1 and J is TRBJ2-5; TRBD2 might be the D (6 bases). Germline assignment: CDR1 LGHDT and CDR2 YNNKEL (reference sequence). V shed 6 bases and J shed 5 bases, with 19 bases lying between them. The CDR3 totals 15 residues. The CDR3 spells CASSRSLARGETQYF. The CDR3 bases are TGTGCCAGCAGTCGCTCCCTCGCCCGGGGGGAGACCCAGTACTTC.

In its sample, this clonotype was seen a few times. The chain links TRBV7-2 to TRBJ1-1; D is ambiguous. Germline V gene data show CDR1 as SGHTA and CDR2 as FQGNSA. Trimming took 1 base from V and 6 from J, leaving 12 bases between them. The CDR3 totals 14 residues. Here the CDR3 reads CASSLVLPGSEAFF. CDR3 sequence (DNA): TGTGCCAGCAGCTTAGTGTTGCCGGGTTCTGAAGCTTTCTTT.

This clonotype was recorded many times. The gene calls are TRBV24-1 and TRBJ2-1, with 10 bases lining up with TRBD2. There are 17 residues in the CDR3. J lost 7 bases, V lost 3 bases, and 11 bases had no gene match. Germline CDR1 KGHDR, CDR2 SFDVKD. For the CDR3, the DNA is TGTGCCACCAGTGATCCGCGTGCTAGCGGGAGTAATAATGAGCAGTTCTTC. Its translation: CATSDPRASGSNNEQFF.

The chain recombines TRBV7-8 with TRBJ1-1, with 8 bases identical to TRBD1. This CDR3 has 16 amino acids. From germline, CDR1 is SGHVS and CDR2 FQNEAQ. Losses at the gene ends were 2 bases for V and 4 bases for J; bases not matched to a gene: 9. The chain's CDR3 is CASSLISGGFRTEAFF. The DNA of the CDR3 is TGTGCCAGCAGCTTAATTTCAGGGGGCTTTCGCACTGAAGCTTTCTTT.

This clonotype was seen many times. This chain uses TRBV12-3 or TRBV12-4 with TRBJ2-1; 12 bases line up with TRBD2. J gave up 6 bases and V 4 bases, and 10 bases lay outside the gene matches. The CDR3 is made up of 17 amino acids. CDR3 sequence reads: CASSSQSTSGSRNEQFF. CDR3 bases: TGTGCCAGCAGTTCTCAGTCGACTAGCGGGAGCCGCAATGAGCAGTTCTTC.

The chain combines TRBV12-3 or TRBV12-4 with TRBJ2-7; D unresolved. V lost 4 bases, J lost 5 bases, and 6 bases lay in between. The CDR3 contains 11 residues. The CDR3 bases are TGTGCCAGCAGTTCCCTCAACGAGCAGTACTTC. Amino acid sequence: CASSSLNEQYF.

The chain is built from TRBV7-2 and TRBJ2-1; D not resolved. Germline V CDR1 and CDR2: SGHTA, FQGNSA. The CDR3 covers 15 residues. With 0 bases removed from V and 4 bases from J, the gap between germline ends came to 10 bases. The CDR3 is CASSLAAPVYNEQFF. DNA of the CDR3: TGTGCCAGCAGCTTAGCTGCTCCAGTTTACAATGAGCAGTTCTTC.

The V and J genes are TRBV21-1 and TRBJ2-1. TRBV21-1 is assigned pseudogene status. The CDR3 spans 14 residues. The CDR3 region has the DNA TGTGCCAGCAGCAAAAACCGAGCTAAATCCGATCAGTTCTTC. This codes for CASSKNRAKSDQFF.

This clonotype has more than one count but fewer than ten. The rearrangement uses TRBV20-1 and TRBJ2-3; 8 bases agree with TRBD2. This CDR3 is 15 amino acids long. Unmatched junction bases numbered 10, after V lost 2 bases and J lost 6 bases. Germline CDR1 DFQATT, CDR2 SNEGSKA (reference sequence). The CDR3 here is CSARLNGGARDTQYF. The CDR3 DNA follows: TGCAGTGCTAGACTTAACGGGGGGGCGCGCGATACGCAGTATTTT.

This clonotype has more than one count but fewer than ten. The chain has TRBV10-3 and TRBJ2-1; 9 nucleotides line up with TRBD2. J was trimmed by 8 bases and V by 0 bases; bases with no gene match: 5. Germline V lookup: CDR1 ENHRY, CDR2 SYGVKD. The CDR3 consists of 15 residues. The CDR3 loop reads CAISESAGGGYEQFF. The DNA for the CDR3 is TGTGCCATCAGTGAGTCTGCGGGAGGGGGCTATGAGCAGTTCTTC.

This clonotype was seen more than once but under ten times. The J gene is TRBJ1-2, the V gene TRBV2, with D possibly TRBD1 on 5 matching bases. The ends were cut back, 6 bases at V and 6 bases at J, with 11 bases in the middle. Germline V gene data show CDR1 as SNHLY and CDR2 as FYNNEI. There are 12 residues in the CDR3. In nucleotides, the CDR3 is TGTGCCAGCAGACCTGGAGGGGATGGCTACACCTTC. It specifies CASRPGGDGYTF.

A few counts support this clonotype. V gene TRBV5-1 combines with J gene TRBJ2-4, with TRBD1 identical over 7 bases. The CDR3 contains 15 residues. V lost 4 bases, J lost 4 bases, and 8 bases stayed unmatched. Germline V CDR1 and CDR2: SGHRS, YFSETQ. CDR3 protein: CASSTYKDRKNIQYF. The CDR3 nucleotides are TGCGCCAGCAGCACCTACAAGGACAGGAAAAACATTCAGTACTTC.